This TCR beta chain stems from a study of shared clonotypes between healthy human individuals. Whole-study context: Ranging from 18 to 49 in age, donors were a couple of women and a few men.

In the CD4+ fraction, cells were divided into CD45RA+ naive and CD45RA-negative memory subsets. Sorted-subset replicate PCR reactions contained approximately 190 ng DNA, corresponding to approximately 30,000 T cell genomes. Data came from immunoSEQ multiplex PCR; TCRdb stores just in-frame clones and leaves some out. This table has fewer than 1.4 million clones, approximately 78% appearing once. CDR1 and CDR2 (germline): SGHTA, FQGNSA. J gave up 8 bases and V 7 bases, and 9 bases lay outside the gene matches. The CDR3 is made up of 14 amino acids. The receptor was derived from a young man in good health. Some clones in this sample may be carry-over from other donors' samples. The J gene is TRBJ1-4, the V gene TRBV7-2; 8 positions match TRBD1. Sequenced sample: memory CD4+ T cells from PBMCs. Sample subset: CD45RA-negative fraction. The CDR3 DNA reads TGTGCCAGCATGACAGGGGAAAGTGACGAAAAACTGTTTTTT. As protein: CASMTGESDEKLFF.